The following is a T cell receptor (beta chain) sequence with its context. The antigen remains unidentified. Measured with immunoSEQ multiplex PCR; TCRdb has only the in-frame clones, and not every one. The repertoire includes 100,000 to 150,000 clones, around 87% of them detected once, and less than 11% sits in the top ten. This sample was included in a study of T cell responses to AZD1222 COVID-19 vaccine. Overall study findings and caveats: Every sample of the repertoires postdated the peak T cell response. The study found Spike-specific TCR breadth and depth rose after two AZD1222 doses.

The CDR3 is made up of 11 amino acids. The sequencing used peripheral blood, collected on day 0 of AZD1222 vaccination. The chain combines TRBV21-1 with TRBJ2-1. TRBV21-1 is assigned pseudogene status. The TCR originated in an adult in good health. The CDR3 DNA reads TGTGCCAGCAGCTGGCGTGCCAGGCAGTTCTTC. It encodes CASSWRARQFF.